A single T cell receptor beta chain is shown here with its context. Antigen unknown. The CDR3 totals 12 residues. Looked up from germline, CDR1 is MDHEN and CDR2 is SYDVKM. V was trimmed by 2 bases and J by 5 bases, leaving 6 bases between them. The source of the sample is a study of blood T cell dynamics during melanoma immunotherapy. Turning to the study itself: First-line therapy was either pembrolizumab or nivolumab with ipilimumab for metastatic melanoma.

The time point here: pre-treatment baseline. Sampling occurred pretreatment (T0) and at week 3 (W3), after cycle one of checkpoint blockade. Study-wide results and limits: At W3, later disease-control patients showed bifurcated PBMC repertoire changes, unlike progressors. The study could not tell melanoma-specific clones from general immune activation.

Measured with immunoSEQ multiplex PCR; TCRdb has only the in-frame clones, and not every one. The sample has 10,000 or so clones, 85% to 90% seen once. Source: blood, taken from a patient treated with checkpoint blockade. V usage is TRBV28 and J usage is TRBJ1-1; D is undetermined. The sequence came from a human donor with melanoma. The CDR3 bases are TGTGCCAGCAGTTTACAAGCTACTGAAGCTTTCTTT. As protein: CASSLQATEAFF.